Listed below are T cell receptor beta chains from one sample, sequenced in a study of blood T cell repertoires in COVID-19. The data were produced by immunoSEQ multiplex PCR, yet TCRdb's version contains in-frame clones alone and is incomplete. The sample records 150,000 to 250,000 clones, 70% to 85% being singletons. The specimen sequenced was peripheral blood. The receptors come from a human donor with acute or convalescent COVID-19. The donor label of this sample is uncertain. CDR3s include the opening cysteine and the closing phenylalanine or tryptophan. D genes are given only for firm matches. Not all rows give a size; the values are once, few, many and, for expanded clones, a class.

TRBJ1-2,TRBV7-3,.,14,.,TGTGCCAGCAGCTCCGACAGTGCTGGGTATGGCTACACCTTC,CASSSDSAGYGYTF
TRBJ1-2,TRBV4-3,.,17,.,TGCGCCAGCAGCCAAGATATACGGGAAGGGCTATCATATGGCTACACCTTC,CASSQDIREGLSYGYTF
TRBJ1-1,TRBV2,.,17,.,TGTGCCAGCAGCTGGACCGGGAGCCAACGAACGAACACTGAAGCTTTCTTT,CASSWTGSQRTNTEAFF
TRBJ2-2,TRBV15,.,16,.,TGTGCCACCAGCACGCTAGGGGGTCTTGGGACCGGGGAGCTGTTTTTT,CATSTLGGLGTGELFF
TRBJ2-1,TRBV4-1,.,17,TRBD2,TGCGCCAGCAGCCAAGATCCTAGCGGGAGTGGTTACAATGAGCAGTTCTTC,CASSQDPSGSGYNEQFF
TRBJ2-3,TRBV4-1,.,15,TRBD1,TGCGCCAGCAGCCAAGATAGAGGGGGCAGGGATACGCAGTATTTT,CASSQDRGGRDTQYF
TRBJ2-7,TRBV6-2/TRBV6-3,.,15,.,TGTGCCAGCAGTCGCGACAACAGGGTCCCAGACGAGCAGTACTTC,CASSRDNRVPDEQYF
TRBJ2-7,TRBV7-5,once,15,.,TGTGTCAGAAGCTCTAAGGGGACACAGGGGTACGAGCAGTACTTC,CVRSSKGTQGYEQYF
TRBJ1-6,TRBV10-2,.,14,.,TGCGCCAGCAGCTTACTTGCCCTTAATTCACCCCTCCACTTT,CASSLLALNSPLHF
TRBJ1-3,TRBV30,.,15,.,TGTGCCTGGACCGCGGACAGTTACTCTGGAAACACCATATATTTT,CAWTADSYSGNTIYF
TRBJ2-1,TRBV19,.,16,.,TGTGCCAGTAGTACCCCCTTGTCCGTCGGTGACAATGAGCAGTTCTTC,CASSTPLSVGDNEQFF